What follows are 9 T cell receptor gamma chains derived from one specimen sequenced in a study of intestinal T cells in coeliac disease. The TRG library came from around 0.2 ug of biopsy DNA amplified with LymphoTrack primers. With CATT, TCRdb re-called clones from the multiplex PCR reads. In the table there are some 910 gamma-chain clones, about 48% of which are singletons. Genomic DNA came from ten approximately 5.2-µm formalin-fixed paraffin-embedded scrolls per case. The sample consisted of a duodenal biopsy. The receptor set was obtained from a human donor with celiac disease.

This chain joins TRGV3 and TRGJ1 or TRGJ2. Germline V lookup: CDR1 VTNTFY, CDR2 YDVSTARD (reference sequence). With 12 bases clipped from V and 3 bases from J, the junction kept 14 bases outside the gene matches. This CDR3 is 13 amino acids long. CDR3 amino acids: CAHLGRSYYKKLF. The CDR3 DNA sequence: TGTGCCCACCTGGGACGGAGTTATTATAAGAAACTCTTT.

V and J are TRGV2 and TRGJ1 or TRGJ2. This CDR3 comprises 18 residues. Trimming at V came to 0 bases and at J to 5 bases, leaving 19 bases not matched to a gene. CDR1 and CDR2 from the germline V gene are EGSNGY and YDSYNSKV. The CDR3 protein is CATWDGSGFKLIDYKKLF. For the CDR3, the DNA is TGTGCCACCTGGGACGGGTCCGGATTTAAGCTAATTGATTATAAGAAACTCTTT.

Relative to its sample, this clone is large. Other DNA sequences of this sample code for an identical CDR3. The chain couples TRGV3 to TRGJ1 or TRGJ2. This CDR3 spans 14 amino acids. V shed 1 base, J shed 9 bases, and the junction held 12 bases outside the gene matches. CDR1 and CDR2 from the germline V gene are VTNTFY and YDVSTARD (reference sequence). The CDR3 here is CATWDSTNRVKKLF. As DNA, the CDR3 is TGTGCCACCTGGGACAGTACAAACCGAGTTAAGAAACTCTTT.

Comment on this clone: Its ends do not fully match the called genes, so a read error is possible. The J gene is TRGJP2, the V gene TRGV8. Germline V gene data show CDR1 as VENAVY and CDR2 as YDSYNSRV. CDR3 length: 14 amino acids. DNA of the CDR3: TGTACCACCTGGGATAATGAGGTGATTCGGATCAAGACGTTT. Translation gives CTTWDNEVIRIKTF.

This clone is hyperexpanded. Other DNA sequences in this sample translate to the same CDR3. The chain recombines TRGV11 with TRGJP2. TRGV11 is an open reading frame whose function is uncertain. J lost 12 bases, V lost 9 bases, and 10 bases had no gene match. This CDR3 contains 12 residues. DNA for the CDR3: TGTGCCTGCTGGCCCGTCCTAGGGATCAAGACGTTT. Its translation is CACWPVLGIKTF.

By its share, this clone is hyperexpanded. Other nucleotide sequences in the sample specify the same CDR3. The V call is TRGV10, the J call TRGJ1 or TRGJ2. TRGV10 is an ORF, with its function uncertain. This CDR3 is 12 amino acids long. Trimming at V came to 8 bases and at J to 0 bases, leaving 2 bases not matched to a gene. The CDR3 spells CAAWVNYYKKLF. In DNA form, the CDR3 reads TGTGCTGCGTGGGTGAATTATTATAAGAAACTCTTT.

The chain is built from TRGV10 and TRGJP2. TRGV10 is an ORF for which the function is uncertain. The CDR3 is 12 residues long. V dropped 12 bases and J dropped 3; count of bases not matched to a gene: 5. The CDR3 is CAASGSDWIKTF. CDR3 coding DNA: TGTGCTGCTTCCGGTAGTGATTGGATCAAGACGTTT.

Note on this clone: The TCRdb protein, from a much larger clone, departs from this DNA's translation at residue 16, likely by read error; the protein shown derives from the DNA. The V gene is TRGV10, the J gene TRGJP1. The J call may be incorrect, as the DNA end agrees better with TRGJP. TRGV10 carries the ORF label, with uncertain function. The CDR3 consists of 17 residues. This chain's CDR3 is CAAWDHGDYTTGWFKVF. CDR3 nucleotide sequence: TGTGCTGCGTGGGACCATGGGGACTATACCACTGGTTGGTTCAAGGTATTT.

With regard to this clone: This may stem from a read error, because a much larger clone lies one nucleotide away. Other DNA sequences of this sample code for an identical CDR3. The V call is TRGV8, the J call TRGJ1 or TRGJ2. Germline CDR1 and CDR2: VENAVY and YDSYNSRV. This CDR3 comprises 12 residues. CDR3 region: CATWSNYYKKLF. The DNA for the CDR3 is TGTGCCACCTGGTCCAATTATTATAAGAAACTCTTC.